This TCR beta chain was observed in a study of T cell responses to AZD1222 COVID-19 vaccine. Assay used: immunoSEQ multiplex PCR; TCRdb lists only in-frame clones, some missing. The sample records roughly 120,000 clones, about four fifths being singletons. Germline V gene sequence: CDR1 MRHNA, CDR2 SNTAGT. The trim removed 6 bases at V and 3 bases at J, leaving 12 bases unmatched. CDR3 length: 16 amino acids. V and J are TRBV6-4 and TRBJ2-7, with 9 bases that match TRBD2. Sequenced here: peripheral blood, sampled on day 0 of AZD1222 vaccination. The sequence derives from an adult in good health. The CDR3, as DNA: TGTGCCAGCAGCGCAACCCAGCGGGGGGCACTCTACGAGCAGTACTTC. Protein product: CASSATQRGALYEQYF.